There are a few counts of the clone carrying this T cell receptor beta chain. These data originate in a study of technical replicates of blood from several donors. The V end lost 0 bases, the J end lost 8 bases, and 11 bases lay between the germline ends. Germline loops: CDR1 LGHNA, CDR2 YNFKEQ. This CDR3 is built from 14 residues. Profiled with immunoSEQ multiplex PCR; TCRdb holds only in-frame clones, not every one. The table lists over 70,000 clones, just over 95% of them singletons, with under 0.2% in the top ten. Sequenced: T cells isolated from PBMCs. The clonotype originates from a human donor in good health. The chain uses TRBV4-2 and TRBJ2-1; D might be TRBD2 (6 bases). The CDR3: CASSQDRERYEQFF. CDR3 nucleotide sequence: TGTGCCAGCAGCCAAGACCGGGAGCGGTATGAGCAGTTCTTC.